One and the same sample provided the 24 T cell receptor beta chains below, sequenced in a study of blood T cell repertoires in COVID-19. Here immunoSEQ multiplex PCR was the method, and the copy in TCRdb shows in-frame clones only, minus some. The sample includes 130,000 or so clones, around 77% of them seen just once. Sequencing input: peripheral blood. These receptors were collected from a human donor in a cohort sampled during active COVID-19.

V and J are TRBV10-2 and TRBJ1-1; no definite D call. CDR1 and CDR2 (germline): WSHSY, SAAADI. V was trimmed by 0 bases and J by 4 bases, leaving 9 bases between them. The CDR3 is 14 residues long. CDR3 region: CASSESAGTTEAFF. The CDR3 DNA reads as TGCGCCAGCAGTGAGTCTGCAGGCACCACTGAAGCTTTCTTT.

The chain has TRBV6-7 and TRBJ1-5; TRBD1 matches at 9 bases. TRBV6-7 is assigned to the ORF class and has an uncertain function. This CDR3 contains 21 residues. V was clipped by 0 bases and J by 4 bases; unmatched bases: 19. The CDR3 DNA is TGTGCCAGCAGTTACTCGACTTCCACACAGGGGGCTCTGGAGCCTAATCAGCCCCAGCATTTT. It codes for CASSYSTSTQGALEPNQPQHF.

V usage is TRBV27 and J usage is TRBJ2-7; TRBD1 agrees at 10 bases. CDR1 and CDR2 (germline): MNHEY, SMNVEV (reference sequence). Unmatched junction bases numbered 17, after V lost 4 bases and J lost 2 bases. There are 19 residues in the CDR3. The CDR3 region has the DNA TGTGCCAGCAGTTCGAGACTCCACCCTCCGGGACAGGGGACCTACGAGCAGTACTTC. The encoded protein is CASSSRLHPPGQGTYEQYF.

The chain is built from TRBV6-4 and TRBJ2-3; D is ambiguous. Trimming took off 4 bases at V and 3 bases at J, with 8 bases between the two ends. The CDR3 totals 13 residues. Germline V gene data show CDR1 as MRHNA and CDR2 as SNTAGT. This CDR3 is CASSAELTDTQYF. The CDR3 bases are TGTGCCAGCAGTGCGGAGCTGACAGATACGCAGTATTTT.

The rearrangement uses TRBV6-5 and TRBJ2-7, with 8 bases that match TRBD1. V shed 4 bases and J 1 base; nucleotides not matched to a gene: 9. The CDR3 extends over 16 amino acids. CDR1 is MNHEY, CDR2 SVGAGI, per germline. The chain's CDR3 is CASSSRTGLISYEQYF. In DNA, the CDR3 is TGTGCCAGCAGTTCCCGGACAGGGTTAATTTCCTACGAGCAGTACTTC.

A few counts support this clone. The V call is TRBV6-5, the J call TRBJ1-1; a possible D gene is TRBD1 (6 bases). This CDR3 region has 12 residues. Germline CDR1 and CDR2: MNHEY and SVGAGI. Trimming cost V 5 bases and J 7 bases, with 11 bases left between them. For the CDR3, the DNA is TGTGCCAGCAGTCCTGAGACAGGTGAAGCTTTCTTT. It encodes CASSPETGEAFF.

V usage is TRBV11-1 and J usage is TRBJ1-2; 7 positions agree with TRBD1. V shed 5 bases and J 6 bases; nucleotides not matched to a gene: 12. Per the germline V gene, CDR1 is SGHAT and CDR2 is FQDESV (reference sequence). The CDR3 has 15 residues. CDR3 protein: CASSKTGEFLDGYTF. CDR3 nucleotide sequence: TGTGCCAGCAGCAAAACAGGGGAATTCTTGGATGGCTACACCTTC.

This clone has only a few counts. In this CDR3 the conserved last residue, phenylalanine or tryptophan, is missing, so a read error is likely. The limits of the CDR3 on the DNA are not certain, so only TCRdb's listed CDR3 is given. This rearrangement joins TRBV6-2 or TRBV6-3 to TRBJ1-4. Germline-derived CDR1 and CDR2 are MNHEY and SVGEGT. From its first to its last residue, the CDR3 has 11 amino acids. This CDR3 is CASSYGTWNGL.

This clone is deemed medium-sized (0.01 to 0.1%). The chain employs TRBV24-1 and TRBJ2-7; 14 bases are a match to TRBD2. The J segment lost 6 bases and the V segment lost 4 bases, leaving 7 bases of the junction unmatched. The CDR3 covers 16 residues. Germline assignment: CDR1 KGHDR and CDR2 SFDVKD. CDR3 bases: TGTGCCACCAGTGACCCCGGGACTAGCGGGAGCGGCGAGCAGTACTTC. As protein: CATSDPGTSGSGEQYF.

As DNA, the CDR3 is TGCAGCGTCTCGACGGGTGGGTACGAGCAGTACTTC. It yields the protein CSVSTGGYEQYF. The V gene is TRBV29-1, the J gene TRBJ2-7; D remains ambiguous. The germline gives CDR1 SQVTM, CDR2 ANQGSEA. V was pared by 6 bases and J by 4 bases, with 13 bases between. This CDR3 region has 12 residues.

The chain joins TRBV13 to TRBJ1-3; D gene uncertain. Trimming pared 4 bases from V and 0 bases from J, leaving 13 bases between. This CDR3 is 16 amino acids long. Germline loops: CDR1 PRHDT, CDR2 FYEKMQ (reference sequence). CDR3 DNA: TGTGCCAGCAGCTCCCCGGGATCCAGCTCTGGAAACACCATATATTTT. Amino acid sequence: CASSSPGSSSGNTIYF. The full variable domain, its missing parts supplied by reference TRBV13 and TRBJ1-3, is AAGVIQSPRHLIKEKRETATLKCYPIPRHDTVYWYQQGPGQDPQFLISFYEKMQSDKGSIPDRFSAQQFSDYHSELNMSSLELGDSALYFCASSSPGSSSGNTIYFGEGSWLTVV.

The chain carries TRBV19 and TRBJ2-7, with 10 nucleotides matching TRBD1. The germline CDR1 and CDR2 sequences are LNHDA and SQIVND (reference sequence). The CDR3 totals 14 residues. The junction had 4 bases not matched to a gene; V was cut back by 5 bases and J by 3 bases. CDR3 sequence: CASSERTGGYEQYF. The CDR3 DNA is TGTGCCAGTAGTGAACGGACAGGGGGCTACGAGCAGTACTTC.

Written as DNA, the CDR3 is TGTGCCAGCAGTTTTGGACTTACCAATGAGCAGTTCTTC. Translation gives CASSFGLTNEQFF. The chain links TRBV12-3 or TRBV12-4 to TRBJ2-1, with D maybe TRBD2 (5 bases). This CDR3 contains 13 residues. V lost 3 bases and J 6 bases, leaving 9 bases between the germline ends.

The chain carries TRBV5-6 and TRBJ1-1; 9 bases are shared with TRBD1. The germline gives CDR1 SGHDT, CDR2 YYEEEE. CDR3 length: 14 amino acids. The V segment lost 7 bases and the J segment 8 bases; nucleotides outside the gene matches: 12. Here the CDR3 DNA reads TGTGCCAGCGACCTCCGGACAGGGGTCTCCGAAGCTTTCTTT. Its translation: CASDLRTGVSEAFF.

The V call is TRBV11-2, the J call TRBJ1-1; D not certain. The V gene lost 2 bases and the J gene lost 0 bases, with 10 bases spanning the gap. CDR1 and CDR2 from the germline V gene are SGHAT and FQNNGV. This CDR3 spans 15 amino acids. In DNA, the CDR3 is TGTGCCAGCAGCTTATGGGCGAGCCTGAACACTGAAGCTTTCTTT. It yields the protein CASSLWASLNTEAFF.

Turning to this clone: Since the CDR3 does not end with the conserved phenylalanine or tryptophan, this likely comes from a read error. The DNA is left out, because the CDR3 cannot be placed on it with certainty; the CDR3 is given as TCRdb lists it. V usage is TRBV27 and J usage is TRBJ1-2; the table's TRBD1 call for D was not verified on the DNA. The germline CDR1 and CDR2 sequences are MNHEY and SMNVEV (reference sequence). The CDR3 is 9 amino acids in total, end residues counted. This chain's CDR3 is CASISPRSY.

In this sample, this clone turned up a few times. This rearrangement joins TRBV7-9 to TRBJ2-5, with TRBD1 identical over 10 bases. Germline V gene lookup returns CDR1 SEHNR and CDR2 FQNEAQ (reference sequence). CDR3 length equals 15 residues. Unmatched junction bases numbered 7, after V lost 4 bases and J lost 5 bases. The CDR3 DNA sequence: TGTGCCAGCAGCTCCGGGACAGGGGAGGAGGAGACCCAGTACTTC. It translates to CASSSGTGEEETQYF.

V is TRBV30 and J is TRBJ2-7; possible D gene TRBD2, 6 bases. Germline V CDR1 and CDR2: GTSNPN, SVGIG (reference sequence). The ends were cut back, 8 bases at V and 2 bases at J, with 13 bases in the middle. The CDR3 is 12 amino acids. CDR3 coding DNA: TGTGCCGGAAGGACTACGACCTACGAGCAGTACTTC. It specifies CAGRTTTYEQYF.

The chain uses TRBV7-9 and TRBJ1-2; 8 nucleotides match TRBD1. Trimming took 5 bases from V and 7 from J; bases not matched to a gene: 15. CDR1 and CDR2 from the germline V gene are SEHNR and FQNEAQ (reference sequence). The CDR3 runs 16 residues. CDR3 in amino acids: CASSQSTGEALGGYTF. The CDR3 bases are TGTGCCAGCAGCCAATCGACAGGGGAAGCTCTGGGTGGCTACACCTTC.

The J gene is TRBJ2-1, the V gene TRBV5-1, with 11 bases that match TRBD2. The germline V gene encodes CDR1 SGHRS and CDR2 YFSETQ. This CDR3 contains 13 residues. The CDR3 coding sequence is TGCGCGACTAGCGGGGTATCCTACAATGAGCAGTTCTTC. It translates to CATSGVSYNEQFF.

In this sample, this clone turned up once. The chain joins TRBV6-5 to TRBJ1-2, with a weak D call TRBD1 (6 bases). Trimming removed 4 bases from V and 0 bases from J, with 15 bases in between. CDR3 length equals 16 residues. Germline V gene data show CDR1 as MNHEY and CDR2 as SVGAGI. This CDR3 is CASSFNRRTANYGYTF. The DNA of the CDR3 is TGTGCCAGCAGTTTTAACCGGAGGACAGCTAACTATGGCTACACCTTC.

The chain couples TRBV30 to TRBJ2-7; 7 positions match TRBD1. The CDR3 extends over 14 amino acids. Trimming at V came to 0 bases and at J to 7 bases, leaving 9 bases not matched to a gene. CDR1 and CDR2 from the germline V gene are GTSNPN and SVGIG (reference sequence). The CDR3 sequence is CAWSVPAARGEQYF. CDR3 coding DNA: TGTGCCTGGAGTGTTCCAGCGGCCAGGGGGGAGCAGTACTTC.

The chain couples TRBV27 to TRBJ2-6, with D hard to call. The ends were cut back, 5 bases at V and 0 bases at J, with 5 bases in the middle. This CDR3 is 14 amino acids long. Germline CDR1 and CDR2: MNHEY and SMNVEV (reference sequence). The CDR3 DNA is TGTGCCAGCAGTAAGCACTCTGGGGCCAACGTCCTGACTTTC. Its translation is CASSKHSGANVLTF.

The chain has TRBV7-9 and TRBJ1-1; TRBD1 is a possible D gene (6 bases). There are 14 residues in the CDR3. CDR1 and CDR2 from the germline V gene are SEHNR and FQNEAQ (reference sequence). Between the trimmed V and J ends, which lost 3 bases and 3 bases, there was a span of 11 bases. The CDR3: CASSLGPGDTEAFF. The CDR3 DNA reads as TGTGCCAGCAGCTTGGGCCCAGGGGACACTGAAGCTTTCTTT.